Presented here are 27 T cell receptor beta chains from one specimen sequenced in a study of Tregs in tolerant kidney transplant recipients. Libraries were prepared by immunoSEQ multiplex PCR; TCRdb keeps only in-frame clonotypes and omits some of them. The data hold 98,000 or so clones, with roughly 89% observed a single time. Sequencing used CD4+ T cells from blood, obtained before the transplant. The source of these receptors is a human donor who received a combined kidney and bone marrow transplant.

The count of this clone is one. Other DNA sequences in the same sample also yield this CDR3. The genes are TRBV19 and TRBJ2-7; the match to TRBD1 covers 8 bases. This CDR3 spans 14 amino acids. Germline CDR1 reads LNHDA; CDR2 reads SQIVND (reference sequence). V trimming: 5 bases; J trimming: 1 base; junction bases outside the gene matches: 4. The CDR3 is CASSRDRGSYEQYF. In DNA, the CDR3 is TGTGCCAGTAGTCGCGACAGGGGTTCCTACGAGCAGTACTTC. The variable domain in full, with the rest retrieved from reference TRBV19 and TRBJ2-7, is DGGITQSPKYLFRKEGQNVTLSCEQNLNHDAMYWYRQDPGQGLRLIYYSQIVNDFQKGDIAEGYSVSREKKESFPLTVTSAQKNPTAFYLCASSRDRGSYEQYFGPGTRLTVT.

The chain recombines TRBV4-1 with TRBJ2-3; D possibly corresponds to TRBD1 (6 bases). Looked up from germline, CDR1 is MGHRA and CDR2 is YSYEKL. Trimming took 4 bases from V and 0 from J, leaving 11 bases between them. The CDR3 has 15 residues. The CDR3 is CASSLRTASTDTQYF. The CDR3 DNA reads TGCGCCAGCAGCCTCAGGACAGCTAGCACAGATACGCAGTATTTT.

The V call is TRBV5-1, the J call TRBJ2-7, with D perhaps TRBD1 (6 bases). Trimming removed 4 bases from V and 2 bases from J, with 16 bases in between. CDR3 length: 15 residues. Germline V gene lookup returns CDR1 SGHRS and CDR2 YFSETQ. CDR3 residues: CASSLTGFSTYEQYF. DNA of the CDR3: TGCGCCAGCAGCCTGACAGGTTTTAGTACCTACGAGCAGTACTTC.

This chain joins TRBV19 and TRBJ2-7, with 7 bases identical to TRBD1. The junction had 6 bases not matched to a gene; V was cut back by 6 bases and J by 4 bases. This CDR3 is built from 13 residues. The V gene's germline CDR1 is LNHDA and CDR2 SQIVND (reference sequence). The CDR3 loop is CASSQDREYEQYF. The CDR3 region has the DNA TGTGCCAGTAGCCAAGACAGGGAGTACGAGCAGTACTTC.

The rearrangement uses TRBV7-2 and TRBJ1-6, with 8 bases lining up with TRBD1. The germline gives CDR1 SGHTA, CDR2 FQGNSA. Germline trimming cut 4 bases from V and 6 bases from J; bases unmatched to any gene: 5. The CDR3 contains 15 residues. The CDR3 spells CASSYYGQGNSPLHF. The CDR3 DNA reads TGTGCCAGCAGCTACTACGGACAGGGTAATTCACCCCTCCACTTT.

J is TRBJ2-5 and V is TRBV5-4; TRBD2 matches 9 bases. The CDR3 is 15 amino acids. The J segment lost 4 bases and the V segment lost 4 bases, leaving 8 bases of the junction unmatched. Germline V CDR1 and CDR2: SGHNT, YYREEE (reference sequence). The CDR3 DNA sequence: TGTGCCAGCAGCCCCATAGCGGGAGTGGGAGAGACCCAGTACTTC. Translation gives CASSPIAGVGETQYF.

J is TRBJ2-3 and V is TRBV5-5, with TRBD1 matching over 9 bases. The germline gives CDR1 SGHKS, CDR2 YYEKEE (reference sequence). This CDR3 region has 14 residues. Unmatched junction bases numbered 3, after V lost 3 bases and J lost 4 bases. The CDR3 here is CASSSWTGADTQYF. For the CDR3, the DNA is TGTGCCAGCAGCTCATGGACAGGGGCAGATACGCAGTATTTT.

In its sample, this clone was seen once. The chain combines TRBV18 with TRBJ2-2; weak D call: TRBD1 (6 bases). The germline gives CDR1 KGHSH, CDR2 LQKENI. Trimming cost V 6 bases and J 3 bases, with 14 bases left between them. This CDR3 is built from 15 residues. The CDR3 spells CASSSLAGDTGELFF. The CDR3 bases are TGTGCCAGCTCTTCCCTGGCAGGGGACACCGGGGAGCTGTTTTTT.

The chain employs TRBV13 and TRBJ2-7; tentatively, D is TRBD1 (6 bases). The CDR3 length is 13 residues. The germline V gene has CDR1 PRHDT and CDR2 FYEKMQ (reference sequence). Trimming shortened V by 2 bases and J by 3 bases, and 8 bases separated the two germline ends. CDR3 sequence reads: CASSLLGHYEQYF. CDR3 DNA sequence: TGTGCCAGCAGCTTACTGGGACACTACGAGCAGTACTTC.

The chain joins TRBV15 to TRBJ2-1; D is unclear. V dropped 10 bases and J dropped 6 bases, with 19 bases sitting between them. Germline V lookup: CDR1 LNHNV, CDR2 YYDKDF (reference sequence). The CDR3 loop spans 14 amino acids. The DNA for the CDR3 is TGTGCCATCGCCCCCCGGTACGGTAGCAATGAGCAGTTCTTC. Residues: CAIAPRYGSNEQFF.

The chain recombines TRBV19 with TRBJ2-1; 9 bases line up with TRBD2. CDR1 and CDR2 from the germline V gene are LNHDA and SQIVND (reference sequence). V was pared by 2 bases and J by 0 bases, with 2 bases of the junction left unmatched. This CDR3 is built from 16 residues. CDR3 residues: CASSILTSGSYNEQFF. In DNA, the CDR3 is TGTGCCAGTAGTATACTGACTAGCGGCTCCTACAATGAGCAGTTCTTC. The variable domain in full, completed from reference TRBV19 and TRBJ2-1, reads DGGITQSPKYLFRKEGQNVTLSCEQNLNHDAMYWYRQDPGQGLRLIYYSQIVNDFQKGDIAEGYSVSREKKESFPLTVTSAQKNPTAFYLCASSILTSGSYNEQFFGPGTRLTVL.

V usage is TRBV7-2 and J usage is TRBJ1-6, with TRBD1 identical over 8 bases. With V trimmed by 3 bases and J by 9 bases, 7 bases remained unmatched. This CDR3 spans 15 amino acids. CDR1 is SGHTA and CDR2 is FQGNSA in the germline V gene. The CDR3 DNA is TGTGCCAGCAGCTTCGGGACAGGTGGTAGTTCACCCCTCCACTTT. This translates into CASSFGTGGSSPLHF.

The rearrangement joins TRBV18 to TRBJ1-6; 8 bases match TRBD1. In germline, CDR1 is KGHSH, CDR2 LQKENI. The CDR3 consists of 15 residues. The V segment lost 3 bases and the J segment 6 bases; nucleotides outside the gene matches: 4. CDR3: CASSPPQGVNSPLHF. The CDR3, as DNA: TGTGCCAGCTCACCCCCACAGGGGGTTAATTCACCCCTCCACTTT. Full variable domain (remainder filled in from reference TRBV18 and TRBJ1-6): NAGVMQNPRHLVRRRGQEARLRCSPMKGHSHVYWYRQLPEEGLKFMVYLQKENIIDESGMPKERFSAEFPKEGPSILRIQQVVRGDSAAYFCASSPPQGVNSPLHFGNGTRLTVT.

This clone was detected a few times. The rearrangement uses TRBV19 and TRBJ2-7; D is unresolved. The CDR3 consists of 12 residues. The germline V gene encodes CDR1 LNHDA and CDR2 SQIVND (reference sequence). The V and J ends lost 2 bases and 5 bases respectively, with 7 bases between them. In DNA, the CDR3 is TGTGCCAGTAGTATACCCCCCGACGAGCAGTACTTC. Amino acid sequence: CASSIPPDEQYF.

The chain is built from TRBV7-9 and TRBJ2-3; 11 bases are a match to TRBD2. V was pared by 5 bases and J by 0 bases, with 4 bases of the junction left unmatched. CDR3 size: 16 residues. Germline assignment: CDR1 SEHNR and CDR2 FQNEAQ (reference sequence). Here the CDR3 reads CASSMRLAGSTDTQYF. CDR3 coding DNA: TGTGCCAGCAGCATGAGACTAGCGGGGAGCACAGATACGCAGTATTTT. The full variable domain, its missing parts supplied by reference TRBV7-9 and TRBJ2-3, is DTGVSQNPRHKITKRGQNVTFRCDPISEHNRLYWYRQTLGQGPEFLTYFQNEAQLEKSRLLSDRFSAERPKGSFSTLEIQRTEQGDSAMYLCASSMRLAGSTDTQYFGPGTRLTVL.

V gene TRBV11-2 combines with J gene TRBJ2-7, with TRBD2 matching over 16 bases. The CDR3 sequence is 15 residues long. J lost 5 bases, V lost 5 bases, and 3 bases had no gene match. The germline V gene encodes CDR1 SGHAT and CDR2 FQNNGV. CDR3 sequence: CASSPGLAGGHEQYF. The DNA of the CDR3 is TGTGCCAGCAGCCCGGGACTAGCGGGAGGGCACGAGCAGTACTTC.

The V call is TRBV6-7, the J call TRBJ1-3; D is ambiguous. TRBV6-7 is an open reading frame, and its role is uncertain. The CDR3 covers 13 residues. The V end was cut by 11 bases, the J end by 4 bases, with 15 bases between. In DNA, the CDR3 is TGTGCCGCGTCCGGAGGGTCCGGAAACACCATATATTTT. Its protein product is CAASGGSGNTIYF.

The chain is built from TRBV5-4 and TRBJ2-7, with TRBD2 matching over 12 bases. The germline V gene encodes CDR1 SGHNT and CDR2 YYREEE (reference sequence). This CDR3 region has 18 residues. V shed 4 bases, J shed 2 bases, and the junction held 13 bases outside the gene matches. CDR3 amino acids: CASSLGLAGSGGPYEQYF. The CDR3, as DNA: TGTGCCAGCAGCCTTGGACTAGCGGGAAGTGGGGGACCCTACGAGCAGTACTTC.

The J gene is TRBJ2-5, the V gene TRBV28; 7 bases match TRBD1. V lost 6 bases to trimming and J lost 6 bases; unmatched junction nucleotides: 16. CDR1 and CDR2 (germline): MDHEN, SYDVKM. This CDR3 region has 16 residues. CDR3 loop: CASSNDRALVSKTQYF. For the CDR3, the DNA is TGTGCCAGCAGCAACGACAGGGCCCTAGTGAGCAAGACCCAGTACTTC.

The rearrangement links TRBV29-1 to TRBJ2-7, with D maybe TRBD2 (5 bases). Trimming left V 6 bases short and J 3 bases short, with 15 bases between. The CDR3 loop spans 13 amino acids. Looked up from germline, CDR1 is SQVTM and CDR2 is ANQGSEA. CDR3 residues: CSVQRAANYEQYF. In nucleotides, the CDR3 is TGCAGCGTCCAGAGGGCAGCAAACTACGAGCAGTACTTC.

The J gene is TRBJ2-1, the V gene TRBV5-4, with D possibly TRBD1 on 5 matching bases. The ends were cut back, 0 bases at V and 7 bases at J, with 14 bases in the middle. Germline-derived CDR1 and CDR2 are SGHNT and YYREEE (reference sequence). CDR3 length equals 15 residues. CDR3 residues: CASSLVLGQNNEQFF. The CDR3 DNA sequence: TGTGCCAGCAGCTTGGTTCTAGGACAAAATAATGAGCAGTTCTTC. Using reference TRBV5-4 and TRBJ2-1 for the parts outside the CDR3, the full variable domain is ETGVTQSPTHLIKTRGQQVTLRCSSQSGHNTVSWYQQALGQGPQFIFQYYREEENGRGNFPPRFSGLQFPNYSSELNVNALELDDSALYLCASSLVLGQNNEQFFGPGTRLTVL.

The gene calls are TRBV20-1 and TRBJ1-1; no firm D call. Per the germline V gene, CDR1 is DFQATT and CDR2 is SNEGSKA (reference sequence). This CDR3 comprises 11 residues. Trimming took off 6 bases at V and 7 bases at J, with 12 bases between the two ends. The CDR3 spells CSAELYGEAFF. The CDR3 bases are TGCAGTGCCGAACTTTATGGTGAAGCTTTCTTT.

The CDR3 coding sequence is TGTGCCAGCAGCCAAGGCCCCAGCGGGGGGGCCGGGGGGGAGACCCAGTACTTC. Its protein product is CASSQGPSGGAGGETQYF. The chain links TRBV4-2 to TRBJ2-5; 10 bases fit TRBD2. Germline V gene data show CDR1 as LGHNA and CDR2 as YNFKEQ. The trim removed 1 base at V and 5 bases at J, leaving 13 bases unmatched. The CDR3 consists of 18 residues.

The CDR3 loop is CASSLMGQGNEKLFF. CDR3 DNA sequence: TGTGCCAGCAGCTTAATGGGACAGGGAAATGAAAAACTGTTTTTT. The chain joins TRBV7-2 to TRBJ1-4, with 9 bases lining up with TRBD1. Germline V gene sequence: CDR1 SGHTA, CDR2 FQGNSA. This CDR3 region has 15 residues. J lost 5 bases, V lost 2 bases, and 3 bases had no gene match.

This clone occurred once. V usage is TRBV5-8 and J usage is TRBJ2-1; TRBD1 matches 9 bases. This CDR3 contains 17 residues. Per germline, CDR1 SGHTS and CDR2 YDEGEE. Unmatched junction bases numbered 7, after V lost 3 bases and J lost 0 bases. CDR3 bases: TGTGCCAGCAGCTCCGGGACAGGGTGGGGCTCCTACAATGAGCAGTTCTTC. The encoded protein is CASSSGTGWGSYNEQFF.

The chain carries TRBV5-1 and TRBJ1-3, with D unresolved. Trimming shortened V by 4 bases and J by 0 bases, and 14 bases separated the two germline ends. The CDR3 is made up of 16 amino acids. Per the germline V gene, CDR1 is SGHRS and CDR2 is YFSETQ. The CDR3 region has the DNA TGCGCCAGCAGCCCCCCAGATCACTACTCTGGAAACACCATATATTTT. It specifies CASSPPDHYSGNTIYF.

The rearrangement joins TRBV7-2 to TRBJ2-7; 14 nucleotides align to TRBD2. The CDR3 runs 15 residues. The V segment lost 5 bases and the J segment 1 base; nucleotides outside the gene matches: 1. Germline V CDR1 and CDR2: SGHTA, FQGNSA. In nucleotides, the CDR3 is TGTGCCAGCAGCCGGACTAGCGGGGGGTCCTACGAGCAGTACTTC. It is translated as CASSRTSGGSYEQYF.